Each of the 25 T cell receptor beta chains below was sequenced from the same sample in a study of vaccination and CD4 T cells after COVID-19. The study sequenced cultured CD4+ T cell DNA using the Oncomine TCR Beta short-read assay. TCRdb ran MiXCR on the PCR reads and lists one entry per CDR3 protein. The sample holds roughly 18,000 distinct CDR3 sequences; roughly 50% are singletons and the top ten take about a sixth. Treatment given: roughly 10-day PBMC culture with coronavirus spike peptide pools or control peptides (ViraFEST assay). For these receptors, no antigen is known. The sequenced material came from CD4+ T cells from blood, cultured in vitro. The source is a human donor who had recovered from COVID-19.

CDR3 residues: CSAVRDRRNTIYF. The DNA for the CDR3 is TGCAGTGCTGTCCGGGACAGGAGAAACACCATATATTTT. The chain employs TRBV20-1 and TRBJ1-3; 8 bases are a match to TRBD1. This CDR3 is built from 13 residues. The V gene end was trimmed by 5 bases and the J gene end by 5 bases; junction bases not matched to a gene: 5. Germline V gene data show CDR1 as DFQATT and CDR2 as SNEGSKA (reference sequence).

This clonotype has more than one count but fewer than ten. The V gene is TRBV20-1, the J gene TRBJ2-5; D possibly matches TRBD1 or TRBD2 (6 bases each). The CDR3 sequence is 15 residues long. The V gene's germline CDR1 is DFQATT and CDR2 SNEGSKA (reference sequence). V shed 0 bases and J shed 2 bases, with 13 bases lying between them. CDR3 loop: CSARDGGDIQETQYF. In nucleotides, the CDR3 is TGCAGTGCTAGAGACGGCGGGGACATACAAGAGACCCAGTACTTC.

In DNA form, the CDR3 reads TGCAGTGCTCGTAACAGGGACGCCTACACCTTC. This translates into CSARNRDAYTF. The rearrangement uses TRBV20-1 and TRBJ1-2; tentative D call: TRBD1 (6 bases). This CDR3 contains 11 residues. The germline V gene encodes CDR1 DFQATT and CDR2 SNEGSKA (reference sequence). Trimming removed 5 bases at V and 10 bases at J, with 14 bases between.

The genes are TRBV2 and TRBJ1-5, with 10 nucleotides matching TRBD1. This CDR3 region has 15 residues. Germline-derived CDR1 and CDR2 are SNHLY and FYNNEI. V dropped 5 bases and J dropped 7; count of bases not matched to a gene: 8. The CDR3 protein is CASSYQTGGGQPQHF. CDR3 DNA: TGTGCCAGCAGTTACCAGACAGGGGGCGGGCAGCCCCAGCATTTT.

The chain joins TRBV24-1 to TRBJ1-2; no firm D call. Trimming pared 4 bases from V and 2 bases from J, leaving 13 bases between. Germline CDR1 and CDR2: KGHDR and SFDVKD. The CDR3 has 15 residues. CDR3 DNA: TGTGCCACCAGTGACGCCTCAGACGCCAACTATGGCTACACCTTC. Residues: CATSDASDANYGYTF.

The chain joins TRBV2 to TRBJ2-3; a possible D gene is TRBD2 (5 bases). Germline loops: CDR1 SNHLY, CDR2 FYNNEI. Trimming stripped 4 bases from V and 4 bases from J, with 9 bases between. This CDR3 region has 13 residues. CDR3 protein: CASSAMGADTQYF. In nucleotides, the CDR3 is TGTGCCAGCAGTGCTATGGGAGCAGATACGCAGTATTTT. The complete variable domain, with remaining parts taken from reference TRBV2 and TRBJ2-3, reads EPEVTQTPSHQVTQMGQEVILRCVPISNHLYFYWYRQILGQKVEFLVSFYNNEISEKSEIFDDQFSVERPDGSNFTLKIRSTKLEDSAMYFCASSAMGADTQYFGPGTRLTVL.

The chain links TRBV6-2 or TRBV6-3 to TRBJ2-1; TRBD2 aligns across 7 bases. From germline, CDR1 is MNHEY and CDR2 SVGEGT. J lost 0 bases, V lost 6 bases, and 8 bases had no gene match. This CDR3 spans 16 amino acids. The CDR3 nucleotides read TGTGCCAGCAGGCGACTAGCCCTGAGCTCCTACAATGAGCAGTTCTTC. This encodes CASRRLALSSYNEQFF.

This clonotype turned up a few times. The CDR3: CASRTRRNEQFF. The CDR3 coding sequence is TGTGCCAGCCGGACGCGCCGCAATGAGCAGTTCTTC. V is TRBV6-2 or TRBV6-3 and J is TRBJ2-1; no clear D. Germline assignment: CDR1 MNHEY and CDR2 SVGEGT. V lost 8 bases, J lost 6 bases, and 11 bases lay in between. The CDR3 sequence is 12 residues long.

The gene calls are TRBV2 and TRBJ1-1; a weak D match, TRBD1 (6 bases). The CDR3 extends over 16 amino acids. Germline assignment: CDR1 SNHLY and CDR2 FYNNEI. V was shortened by 4 bases and J by 7 bases, with 22 bases between the two germline ends. The CDR3 DNA follows: TGTGCCAGCAGTGGGGGGTCGGGGGGGCCCCAGAGTGAAGCTTTCTTT. Encoded protein: CASSGGSGGPQSEAFF.

The rearrangement uses TRBV7-9 and TRBJ1-3, with D unclear. This CDR3 comprises 16 residues. V lost 1 base and J lost 3, with 13 bases in between. Germline loops: CDR1 SEHNR, CDR2 FQNEAQ (reference sequence). CDR3 in DNA: TGTGCCAGCAGCTTAGAGGCGGGGATCGGTGGAAACACCATATATTTT. Encoded protein: CASSLEAGIGGNTIYF.

The chain recombines TRBV20-1 with TRBJ2-5; D possibly corresponds to TRBD1 (5 bases). Germline lookup yields CDR1 DFQATT and CDR2 SNEGSKA (reference sequence). Trimming cost V 3 bases and J 4 bases, with 18 bases left between them. The CDR3 sequence is 15 residues long. CDR3 in amino acids: CSARDAGKGGETQYF. CDR3 nucleotides: TGCAGTGCTAGGGACGCAGGGAAGGGTGGAGAGACCCAGTACTTC.

V usage is TRBV6-1 and J usage is TRBJ1-1; the D is unclear. The CDR3 extends over 13 amino acids. Germline V gene lookup returns CDR1 MNHNS and CDR2 SASEGT. Trimming pared 2 bases from V and 3 bases from J, leaving 7 bases between. CDR3 amino acids: CASSEYGDTEAFF. DNA for the CDR3: TGTGCCAGCAGTGAATACGGGGACACTGAAGCTTTCTTT.

The chain carries TRBV5-1 and TRBJ1-1, with 8 positions matching TRBD1. The length of the CDR3 is 14 residues. CDR1 is SGHRS, CDR2 YFSETQ, per germline. The junction had 1 base not matched to a gene; V was cut back by 3 bases and J by 0 bases. CDR3: CASSWTGMNTEAFF. The CDR3 DNA is TGCGCCAGCAGCTGGACAGGGATGAACACTGAAGCTTTCTTT.

The gene calls are TRBV7-8 and TRBJ1-1, with D possibly being TRBD1 (5 bases). The CDR3 has 15 residues. V was clipped by 5 bases and J by 2 bases, with 15 bases between them. The germline gives CDR1 SGHVS, CDR2 FQNEAQ. This chain's CDR3 is CASSANRIPNTEAFF. The CDR3 nucleotides are TGTGCCAGCAGCGCAAACAGGATCCCCAACACTGAAGCTTTCTTT.

This clonotype was seen only a few times. The V and J genes are TRBV7-2 and TRBJ1-1; D is possibly TRBD1 (5 bases). In germline, CDR1 is SGHTA, CDR2 FQGNSA. The length of the CDR3 is 16 residues. V was pared by 1 base and J by 1 base, with 13 bases between. This CDR3 is CASSLVGGMTNTEAFF. CDR3 coding DNA: TGTGCCAGCAGCTTAGTCGGGGGAATGACGAACACTGAAGCTTTCTTT.

This clonotype was seen only a few times. The chain has TRBV7-8 and TRBJ1-6; TRBD1 might be the D (6 bases). The V gene's germline CDR1 is SGHVS and CDR2 FQNEAQ. Trimming left V 2 bases short and J 10 bases short, with 12 bases between. The CDR3 totals 14 residues. Here the CDR3 DNA reads TGTGCCAGCAGCTTATTGGCAGGGGTCTCACCCCTCCACTTT. As protein: CASSLLAGVSPLHF.

V usage is TRBV20-1 and J usage is TRBJ2-3; TRBD1 matches 8 bases. The J segment lost 4 bases and the V segment lost 0 bases, leaving 6 bases of the junction unmatched. The CDR3 totals 15 residues. From germline, CDR1 is DFQATT and CDR2 SNEGSKA (reference sequence). The CDR3 region is CSARDMAGGSDTQYF. The CDR3 DNA follows: TGCAGTGCTAGAGATATGGCAGGGGGCTCAGATACGCAGTATTTT.

This clonotype came up a few times. This chain links TRBV21-1 with TRBJ1-6; TRBD1 reflects the table's D call only, with no check against the DNA. TRBV21-1 is a pseudogene locus. CDR3 length: 18 residues. The CDR3 DNA sequence: TGTGCCAGCAGCAAGGCCCGTGGGACAGGGGGTTATAATTCACCCCTCCACTTT. Encoded protein: CASSKARGTGGYNSPLHF.

This clonotype was counted between two and nine times. The V and J genes are TRBV7-3 and TRBJ1-3, with a tentative D call TRBD1 (6 bases). The CDR3 covers 15 residues. CDR1 is SGHTA and CDR2 is FQGTGA in the germline V gene. Deletions cut 0 bases from V and 3 bases from J, with 9 bases between. This CDR3 reads CASSLTSGVGNTIYF. CDR3 nucleotide sequence: TGTGCCAGCAGCTTAACGTCAGGGGTTGGAAACACCATATATTTT.

J is TRBJ2-2 and V is TRBV9; 12 bases match TRBD1. The CDR3 has 17 residues. The trim removed 4 bases at V and 5 bases at J, leaving 9 bases unmatched. Per the germline V gene, CDR1 is SGDLS and CDR2 is YYNGEE. The DNA for the CDR3 is TGTGCCAGCAGCCCCAGGTTGGGACAGGGGGCGACCGGGGAGCTGTTTTTT. It is translated as CASSPRLGQGATGELFF.

This sequence joins TRBV19 and TRBJ1-1; D unresolved. V lost 3 bases and J lost 1, with 12 bases in between. CDR1 is LNHDA, CDR2 SQIVND, per germline (reference sequence). This CDR3 contains 15 residues. CDR3: CASSIAAAGNTEAFF. In DNA form, the CDR3 reads TGTGCCAGTAGTATTGCGGCAGCCGGGAACACTGAAGCTTTCTTT.

This clonotype was detected a few times. The CDR3 here is CASSLLPSGGATAGELFF. Written as DNA, the CDR3 is TGTGCCAGCAGCTTACTCCCTAGCGGTGGGGCCACGGCCGGGGAGCTGTTTTTT. The chain combines TRBV7-6 with TRBJ2-2; 7 bases agree with TRBD2. Losses at the gene ends were 2 bases for V and 6 bases for J; bases not matched to a gene: 15. The CDR3 extends over 18 amino acids. CDR1 and CDR2 from the germline V gene are SGHVS and FNYEAQ.

CDR3 bases: TGTGCCAGCAGCCTAACGACCAGATACAATGAGCAGTTCTTC. Translated, it gives CASSLTTRYNEQFF. This chain links TRBV9 with TRBJ2-1; D gene uncertain. CDR1 and CDR2 from the germline V gene are SGDLS and YYNGEE. The CDR3 is made up of 14 amino acids. The V end lost 4 bases, the J end lost 4 bases, and 12 bases lay between the germline ends.

V gene TRBV7-2 combines with J gene TRBJ1-6; 9 bases match TRBD1. Germline V gives CDR1 SGHTA, CDR2 FQGNSA. After removal of 6 bases from V and 10 bases from J, the junction contained 13 bases not matched to a gene. The length of the CDR3 is 16 residues. The CDR3 sequence is CASRMTGGQGLSPLHF. CDR3 coding DNA: TGTGCCAGCAGGATGACTGGGGGACAGGGACTCTCACCCCTCCACTTT.

The chain combines TRBV20-1 with TRBJ1-5; D gene unclear. V was pared by 4 bases and J by 3 bases, with 10 bases between. The V gene's germline CDR1 is DFQATT and CDR2 SNEGSKA (reference sequence). The CDR3 spans 13 residues. In DNA form, the CDR3 reads TGCAGTGCTATCTTAGCGCTCAATCAGCCCCAGCATTTT. Its protein is CSAILALNQPQHF.